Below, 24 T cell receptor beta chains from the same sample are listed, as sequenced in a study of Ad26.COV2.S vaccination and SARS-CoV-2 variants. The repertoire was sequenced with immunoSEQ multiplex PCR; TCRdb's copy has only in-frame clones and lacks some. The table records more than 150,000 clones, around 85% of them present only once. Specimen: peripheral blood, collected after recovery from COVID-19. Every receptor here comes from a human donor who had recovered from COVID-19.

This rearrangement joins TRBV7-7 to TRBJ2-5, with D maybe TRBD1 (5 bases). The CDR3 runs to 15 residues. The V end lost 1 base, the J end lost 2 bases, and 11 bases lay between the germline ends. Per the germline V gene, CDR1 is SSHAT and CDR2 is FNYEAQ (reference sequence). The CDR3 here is CASSLGSPGQETQYF. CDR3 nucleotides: TGTGCCAGCAGCTTAGGGTCCCCAGGGCAAGAGACCCAGTACTTC.

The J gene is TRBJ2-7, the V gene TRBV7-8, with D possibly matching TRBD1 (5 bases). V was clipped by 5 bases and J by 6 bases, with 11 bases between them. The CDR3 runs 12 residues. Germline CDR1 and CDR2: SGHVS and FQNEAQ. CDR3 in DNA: TGTGCCAGCAGCCCGAGTACAGGCGAGCAGTACTTC. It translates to CASSPSTGEQYF.

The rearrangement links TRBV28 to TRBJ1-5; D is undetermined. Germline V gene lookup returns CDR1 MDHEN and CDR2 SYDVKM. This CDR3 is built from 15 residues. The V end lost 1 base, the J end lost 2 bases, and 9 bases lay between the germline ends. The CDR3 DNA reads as TGTGCCAGCAGTTTATTCGGTAGTGGCAATCAGCCCCAGCATTTT. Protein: CASSLFGSGNQPQHF.

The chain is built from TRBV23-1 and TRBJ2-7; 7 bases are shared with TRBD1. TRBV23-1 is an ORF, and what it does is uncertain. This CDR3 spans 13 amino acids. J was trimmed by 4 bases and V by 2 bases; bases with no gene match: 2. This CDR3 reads CASSQHRGYEQYF. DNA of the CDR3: TGCGCCAGCAGTCAACACAGGGGTTACGAGCAGTACTTC.

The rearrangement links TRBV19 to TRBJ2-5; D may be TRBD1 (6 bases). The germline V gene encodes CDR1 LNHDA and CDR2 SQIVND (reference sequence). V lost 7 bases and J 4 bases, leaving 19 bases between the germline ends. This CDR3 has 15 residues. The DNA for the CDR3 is TGTGCCAGTAAGCAACAGGGATTACCGGTAGAGACCCAGTACTTC. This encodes CASKQQGLPVETQYF. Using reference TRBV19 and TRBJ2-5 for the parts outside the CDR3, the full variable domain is DGGITQSPKYLFRKEGQNVTLSCEQNLNHDAMYWYRQDPGQGLRLIYYSQIVNDFQKGDIAEGYSVSREKKESFPLTVTSAQKNPTAFYLCASKQQGLPVETQYFGPGTRLLVL.

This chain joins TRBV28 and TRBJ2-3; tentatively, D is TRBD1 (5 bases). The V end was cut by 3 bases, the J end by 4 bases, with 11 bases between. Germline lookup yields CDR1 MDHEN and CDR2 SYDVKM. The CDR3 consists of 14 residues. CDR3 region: CASSFEQGSDTQYF. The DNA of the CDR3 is TGTGCCAGCAGTTTCGAGCAGGGTTCAGATACGCAGTATTTT.

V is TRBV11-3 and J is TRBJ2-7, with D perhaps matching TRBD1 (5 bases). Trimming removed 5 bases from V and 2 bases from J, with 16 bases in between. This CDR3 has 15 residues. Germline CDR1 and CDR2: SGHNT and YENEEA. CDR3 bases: TGTGCCAGCAGCCCCGGATGGGGCGCCGCCTACGAGCAGTACTTC. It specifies CASSPGWGAAYEQYF.

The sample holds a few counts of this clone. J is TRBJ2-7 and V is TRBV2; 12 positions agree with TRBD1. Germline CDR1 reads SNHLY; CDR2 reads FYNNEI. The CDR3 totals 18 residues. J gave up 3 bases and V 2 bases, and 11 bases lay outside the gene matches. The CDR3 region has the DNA TGTGCCAGCAGTGAAAGGAGGGGACAGGGGGCATCGGACTACGAGCAGTACTTC. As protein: CASSERRGQGASDYEQYF.

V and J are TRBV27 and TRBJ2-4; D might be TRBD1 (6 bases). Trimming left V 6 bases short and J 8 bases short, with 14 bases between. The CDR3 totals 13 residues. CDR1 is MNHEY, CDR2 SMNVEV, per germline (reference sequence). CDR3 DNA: TGTGCCAGCAGAGGGGGTCTCGTGGACATTCAGTACTTC. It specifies CASRGGLVDIQYF.

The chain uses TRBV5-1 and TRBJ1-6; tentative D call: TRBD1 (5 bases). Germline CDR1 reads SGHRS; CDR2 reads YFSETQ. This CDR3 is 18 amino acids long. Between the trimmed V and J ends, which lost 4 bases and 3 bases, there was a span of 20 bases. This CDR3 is CASSPGTGTDFYNSPLHF. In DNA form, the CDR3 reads TGCGCCAGCAGCCCTGGGACCGGGACGGATTTCTATAATTCACCCCTCCACTTT.

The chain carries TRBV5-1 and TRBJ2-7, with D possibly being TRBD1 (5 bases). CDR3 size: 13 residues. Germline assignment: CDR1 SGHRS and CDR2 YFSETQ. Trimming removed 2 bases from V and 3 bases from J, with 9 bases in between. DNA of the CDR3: TGCGCCAGCAGCTTCGGTGACAGCTACGAGCAGTACTTC. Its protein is CASSFGDSYEQYF.

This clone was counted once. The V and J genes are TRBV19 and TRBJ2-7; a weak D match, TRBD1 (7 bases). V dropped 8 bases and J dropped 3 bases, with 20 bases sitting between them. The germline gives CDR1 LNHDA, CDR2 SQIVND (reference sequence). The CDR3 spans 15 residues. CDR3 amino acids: CASSRGDKLHYEQYF. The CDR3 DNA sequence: TGTGCCAGTTCCAGGGGGGACAAACTCCACTACGAGCAGTACTTC.

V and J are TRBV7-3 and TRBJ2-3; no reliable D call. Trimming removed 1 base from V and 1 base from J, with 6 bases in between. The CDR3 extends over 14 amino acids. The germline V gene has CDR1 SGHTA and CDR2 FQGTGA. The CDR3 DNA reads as TGTGCCAGCAGCTTAAGCGGACGCACAGATACGCAGTATTTT. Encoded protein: CASSLSGRTDTQYF.

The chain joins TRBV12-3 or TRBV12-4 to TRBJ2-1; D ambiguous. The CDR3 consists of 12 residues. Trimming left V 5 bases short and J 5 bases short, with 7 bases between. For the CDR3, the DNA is TGTGCCAGCAGTCCCCCCAACAATGAGCAGTTCTTC. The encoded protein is CASSPPNNEQFF.

The CDR3 spells CASSPTGLNQPQHF. In DNA form, the CDR3 reads TGTGCCAGCAGCCCCACAGGACTCAATCAGCCCCAGCATTTT. The V and J genes are TRBV6-5 and TRBJ1-5, with D possibly being TRBD1 (5 bases). Trimming left V 6 bases short and J 3 bases short, with 12 bases between. The CDR3 has 14 amino acids. Per germline, CDR1 MNHEY and CDR2 SVGAGI.

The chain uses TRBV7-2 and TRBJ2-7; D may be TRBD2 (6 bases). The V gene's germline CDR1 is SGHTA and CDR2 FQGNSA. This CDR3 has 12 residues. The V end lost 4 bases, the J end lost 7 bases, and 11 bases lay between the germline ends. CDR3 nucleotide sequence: TGTGCCAGCAGCTCTTATAGCGGAGAGCAGTACTTC. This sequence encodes CASSSYSGEQYF.

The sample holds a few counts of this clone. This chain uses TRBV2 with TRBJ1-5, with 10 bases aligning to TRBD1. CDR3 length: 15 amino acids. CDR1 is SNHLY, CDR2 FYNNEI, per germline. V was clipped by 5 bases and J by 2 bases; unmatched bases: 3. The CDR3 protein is CASSKGTGGNQPQHF. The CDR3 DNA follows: TGTGCCAGCAGTAAAGGGACAGGGGGCAATCAGCCCCAGCATTTT.

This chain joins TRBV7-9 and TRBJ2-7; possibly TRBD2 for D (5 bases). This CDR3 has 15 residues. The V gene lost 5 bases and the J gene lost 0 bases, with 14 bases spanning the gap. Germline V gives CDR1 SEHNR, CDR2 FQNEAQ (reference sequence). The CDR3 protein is CASSEVTGSSYEQYF. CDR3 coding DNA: TGTGCCAGCAGCGAGGTAACGGGAAGCTCCTACGAGCAGTACTTC.

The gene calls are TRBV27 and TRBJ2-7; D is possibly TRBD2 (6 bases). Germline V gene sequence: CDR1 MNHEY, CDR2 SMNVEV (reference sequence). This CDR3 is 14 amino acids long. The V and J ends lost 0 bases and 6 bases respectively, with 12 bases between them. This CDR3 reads CASSLSGQGGEQYF. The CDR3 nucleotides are TGTGCCAGCAGTTTATCGGGGCAGGGAGGCGAGCAGTACTTC.

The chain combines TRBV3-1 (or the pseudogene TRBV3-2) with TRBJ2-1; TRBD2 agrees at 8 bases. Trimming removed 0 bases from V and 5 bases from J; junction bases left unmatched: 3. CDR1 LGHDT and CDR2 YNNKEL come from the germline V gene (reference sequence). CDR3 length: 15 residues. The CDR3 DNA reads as TGTGCCAGCAGCCAAGATTTACTAGCGGACAATGAGCAGTTCTTC. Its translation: CASSQDLLADNEQFF.

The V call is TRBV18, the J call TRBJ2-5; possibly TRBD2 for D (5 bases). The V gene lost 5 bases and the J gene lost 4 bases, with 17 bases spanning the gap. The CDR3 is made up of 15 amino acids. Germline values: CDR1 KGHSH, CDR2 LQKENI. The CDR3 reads CASSIPLGVAETQYF. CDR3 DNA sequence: TGTGCCAGCTCAATTCCACTAGGCGTAGCAGAGACCCAGTACTTC.

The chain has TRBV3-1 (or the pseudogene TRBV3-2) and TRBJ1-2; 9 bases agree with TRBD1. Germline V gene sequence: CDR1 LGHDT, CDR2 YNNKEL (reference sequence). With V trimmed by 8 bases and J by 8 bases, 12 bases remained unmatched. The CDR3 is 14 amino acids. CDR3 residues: CASRPWGGTGGYTF. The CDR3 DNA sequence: TGTGCCAGCCGACCTTGGGGAGGGACAGGGGGCTACACCTTC.

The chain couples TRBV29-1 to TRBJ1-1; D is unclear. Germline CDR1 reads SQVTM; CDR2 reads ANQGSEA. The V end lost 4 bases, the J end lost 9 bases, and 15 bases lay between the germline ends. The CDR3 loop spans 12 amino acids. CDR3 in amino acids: CSVGSRSGKAFF. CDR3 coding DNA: TGCAGCGTTGGTTCCCGATCGGGGAAAGCTTTCTTT. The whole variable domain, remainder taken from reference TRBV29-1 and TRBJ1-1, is SAVISQKPSRDICQRGTSLTIQCQVDSQVTMMFWYRQQPGQSLTLIATANQGSEATYESGFVIDKFPISRPNLTFSTLTVSNMSPEDSSIYLCSVGSRSGKAFFGQGTRLTVV.

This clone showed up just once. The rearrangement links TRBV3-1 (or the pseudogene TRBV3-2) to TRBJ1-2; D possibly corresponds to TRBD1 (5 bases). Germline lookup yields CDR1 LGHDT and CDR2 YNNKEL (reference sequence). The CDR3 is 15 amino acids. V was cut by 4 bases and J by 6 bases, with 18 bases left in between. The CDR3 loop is CASSPTSSGIHGYTF. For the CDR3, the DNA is TGTGCCAGCAGCCCCACCTCCTCAGGGATTCATGGCTACACCTTC.